The 5 T cell receptor beta chains in this list originate from one sample, sequenced in a study of shared clonotypes between healthy human individuals. Using immunoSEQ multiplex PCR, the repertoire was profiled, and TCRdb retains in-frame clones only, with some absent. The data contain a few million clones, about 94% of them singletons. Sequenced sample: naive CD4+ T cells sorted from blood. Indicated subset: CD45RA+ positively selected. These receptors all stem from a young man in good health.

The rearrangement joins TRBV6-5 to TRBJ1-1, with TRBD1 as a possible D gene (5 bases). The CDR3 has 12 amino acids. Between the trimmed V and J ends, which lost 4 bases and 8 bases, there was a span of 11 bases. Per germline, CDR1 MNHEY and CDR2 SVGAGI. The CDR3, as DNA: TGTGCCAGCAGTTCCAGACAGCAAGAAGCTTTCTTT. Its protein is CASSSRQQEAFF.

Here the CDR3 reads CAWSVRPDWYF. The CDR3 region has the DNA TGTGCCTGGAGTGTACGGCCCGACTGGTACTTC. V gene TRBV30 combines with J gene TRBJ2-7; D unresolved. This CDR3 contains 11 residues. Germline-derived CDR1 and CDR2 are GTSNPN and SVGIG (reference sequence). The ends were cut back, 0 bases at V and 12 bases at J, with 12 bases in the middle.

V is TRBV15 and J is TRBJ1-1; D is possibly TRBD1 (5 bases). CDR1 is LNHNV, CDR2 YYDKDF, per germline (reference sequence). Trimming shortened V by 0 bases and J by 4 bases, and 12 bases separated the two germline ends. This CDR3 has 15 residues. CDR3 nucleotide sequence: TGTGCCACCAGCAGAGATAAGGGGTGGGGCACTGAAGCTTTCTTT. Protein product: CATSRDKGWGTEAFF.

J is TRBJ2-1 and V is TRBV18; 9 bases fit TRBD2. CDR1 is KGHSH and CDR2 is LQKENI in the germline V gene. Trimming took 1 base from V and 5 from J; bases not matched to a gene: 6. The CDR3 has 16 residues. The CDR3 here is CASSPQLSGRDNEQFF. CDR3 bases: TGTGCCAGCTCACCACAACTTAGCGGGAGAGACAATGAGCAGTTCTTC.

This chain connects TRBV30 to TRBJ1-2; D remains unclear. The CDR3 has 13 residues. The V gene's germline CDR1 is GTSNPN and CDR2 SVGIG (reference sequence). V lost 4 bases to trimming and J lost 4 bases, with 13 bases between them. The CDR3 here is CAWISEGGYGYTF. In DNA, the CDR3 is TGTGCCTGGATATCGGAGGGTGGCTATGGCTACACCTTC. The full variable domain, rest sourced from reference TRBV30 and TRBJ1-2, is SQTIHQWPATLVQPVGSPLSLECTVEGTSNPNLYWYRQAAGRGLQLLFYSVGIGQISSEVPQNLSASRPQDRQFILSSKKLLLSDSGFYLCAWISEGGYGYTFGSGTRLTVV.